What follows is one T cell receptor (beta chain) and its context. What it binds is unknown. This sample stems from a study of cytomegalovirus exposure and HLA in healthy donors. The V gene's germline CDR1 is SEHNR and CDR2 FQNEAQ (reference sequence). The CDR3 runs 18 residues. V shed 3 bases, J shed 1 base, and the junction held 11 bases outside the gene matches. Primers: 60 Vbeta forward and 13 Jbeta reverse. The assay was immunoSEQ multiplex PCR, and TCRdb's table has in-frame clones only and misses some. The sample carries roughly 77,000 clones, around 78% recorded once. Study-wide findings and caveats: V- and J-gene trimming in TCR beta was tied to a missense DCLRE1C variant by an analysis performed later.

The gene calls are TRBV7-9 and TRBJ2-3; TRBD2 aligns across 9 bases. Specimen: PBMCs. This clonotype was obtained from a man aged 35 to 55 in good health and CMV-seronegative. DNA for the CDR3: TGTGCCAGCAGCTTTGGGACTAGCAGCGTTTATGGCACAGATACGCAGTATTTT. This codes for CASSFGTSSVYGTDTQYF.